The 29 T cell receptor beta chains reported below all come from one sample, sequenced in a study of T-cell memory formation after mild COVID-19. From the 5' RACE reads, TCRdb called clonotypes with MiXCR, one entry per CDR3 protein. The sample includes about 140,000 distinct CDR3 sequences, roughly 15% of them seen just once. Sequencing used PBMCs or a T cell subset sorted from them (not recorded which). The receptors come from an adult woman who had mild COVID-19 (a few samples of this study predate the infection). Cell type and time point are not known.

The chain joins TRBV7-2 to TRBJ2-1, with a weak D call TRBD1 (6 bases). Germline-derived CDR1 and CDR2 are SGHTA and FQGNSA. The CDR3 covers 15 residues. The V gene lost 1 base and the J gene lost 9 bases, with 16 bases spanning the gap. The CDR3 coding sequence is TGTGCCAGCAGCTTAGTCAATTCAGGGGCTGGTGAGCAGTTCTTC. Its protein product is CASSLVNSGAGEQFF. Combining the CDR3 with reference TRBV7-2 and TRBJ2-1 gives the whole variable domain GAGVSQSPSNKVTEKGKDVELRCDPISGHTALYWYRQSLGQGLEFLIYFQGNSAPDKSGLPSDRFSAERTGGSVSTLTIQRTQQEDSAVYLCASSLVNSGAGEQFFGPGTRLTVL.

The chain uses TRBV4-1 and TRBJ2-2; 10 bases are shared with TRBD1. Looked up from germline, CDR1 is MGHRA and CDR2 is YSYEKL. The CDR3 totals 19 residues. Trimming took 4 bases from V and 5 from J; bases not matched to a gene: 16. The CDR3: CASSLQGLGTGVSTGELFF. Here the CDR3 DNA reads TGCGCCAGCAGCCTACAAGGACTCGGGACAGGGGTGTCTACCGGGGAGCTGTTTTTT.

This clonotype occurred a few times. For the CDR3, the DNA is TGTGCCAGCAGCCAGGAGACAGGGGGCGGTTACGAGCAGTACTTC. Amino acid sequence: CASSQETGGGYEQYF. This chain joins TRBV4-2 and TRBJ2-7; TRBD1 agrees at 10 bases. Germline V lookup: CDR1 LGHNA, CDR2 YNFKEQ. The CDR3 has 15 residues. The trim removed 3 bases at V and 4 bases at J, leaving 6 bases unmatched.

The sample holds a few counts of this clonotype. The chain recombines TRBV28 with TRBJ2-1; 9 bases align to TRBD1. This CDR3 is built from 13 residues. Germline assignment: CDR1 MDHEN and CDR2 SYDVKM. Trimming took 7 bases from V and 16 from J; bases not matched to a gene: 14. Here the CDR3 reads CASTSQPGTGLFF. In nucleotides, the CDR3 is TGTGCCAGCACCAGTCAGCCTGGGACAGGGCTATTCTTC.

Only a few counts were recorded for this clonotype. The chain joins TRBV15 to TRBJ2-5; possibly TRBD2 for D (6 bases). CDR1 and CDR2 (germline): LNHNV, YYDKDF (reference sequence). Trimming pared 0 bases from V and 4 bases from J, leaving 15 bases between. The CDR3 is 16 amino acids. CDR3 loop: CATSRDLTGAVETQYF. The CDR3 DNA sequence: TGTGCCACCAGCAGAGATCTAACGGGAGCAGTAGAGACCCAGTACTTC.

In this sample, this clonotype turned up a few times. The V gene is TRBV5-5, the J gene TRBJ2-2; 9 bases fit TRBD1. V shed 3 bases and J 3 bases; nucleotides not matched to a gene: 9. Germline lookup yields CDR1 SGHKS and CDR2 YYEKEE (reference sequence). The CDR3 is made up of 17 amino acids. The CDR3 loop reads CASSSKRTGEDTGELFF. CDR3 in DNA: TGTGCCAGCAGCTCGAAACGGACAGGGGAGGACACCGGGGAGCTGTTTTTT.

The table lists this clonotype with a few counts. The rearrangement joins TRBV5-1 to TRBJ2-1, with 11 positions matching TRBD1. Germline trimming cut 3 bases from V and 6 bases from J; bases unmatched to any gene: 8. CDR1 is SGHRS, CDR2 YFSETQ, per germline. This CDR3 has 16 amino acids. The CDR3 region has the DNA TGCGCCAGCAGCTCCAGGACAGGGGGCCCTCTCAATGAGCAGTTCTTC. Its translation is CASSSRTGGPLNEQFF.

This clonotype was counted many times. The CDR3, as DNA: TGTGCCAGCAGTCCAAGACTAGCGGGGGTCTACGAGCAGTACTTC. Protein sequence: CASSPRLAGVYEQYF. This chain links TRBV12-3 or TRBV12-4 with TRBJ2-7; 12 nucleotides match TRBD2. J lost 3 bases, V lost 5 bases, and 5 bases had no gene match. There are 15 residues in the CDR3.

This clonotype has a handful of counts. V is TRBV19 and J is TRBJ2-3; 10 bases align to TRBD2. Germline V gene data show CDR1 as LNHDA and CDR2 as SQIVND (reference sequence). This CDR3 has 15 amino acids. V shed 1 base, J shed 6 bases, and the junction held 4 bases outside the gene matches. CDR3 sequence reads: CASSIVLAGADTQYF. The CDR3 DNA reads TGTGCCAGTAGTATAGTTCTAGCGGGAGCCGATACGCAGTATTTT.

The chain has TRBV7-9 and TRBJ1-2; D remains unclear. The ends were cut back, 5 bases at V and 4 bases at J, with 11 bases in the middle. CDR3 size: 13 residues. The V gene's germline CDR1 is SEHNR and CDR2 FQNEAQ (reference sequence). The CDR3: CASSTDGPYGYTF. The CDR3 DNA reads TGTGCCAGCAGCACCGACGGACCCTATGGCTACACCTTC.

This clonotype was picked up a small number of times. J is TRBJ2-5 and V is TRBV3-1; the D call may be TRBD1 or TRBD2 (5 bases each). There are 15 residues in the CDR3. Between the trimmed V and J ends, which lost 4 bases and 4 bases, there was a span of 16 bases. Germline loops: CDR1 LGHDT, CDR2 YNNKEL (reference sequence). The CDR3 DNA reads as TGTGCCAGCAGCCGGCCTTGGGGGAGTGGAGAGACCCAGTACTTC. The encoded protein is CASSRPWGSGETQYF.

This clonotype was counted many times. J is TRBJ2-7 and V is TRBV7-2, with D uncertain. This CDR3 region has 13 residues. The germline V gene has CDR1 SGHTA and CDR2 FQGNSA. The ends were cut back, 2 bases at V and 2 bases at J, with 7 bases in the middle. The CDR3 nucleotides are TGTGCCAGCAGCTTATTTGGGACCTACGAGCAGTACTTC. Encoded protein: CASSLFGTYEQYF.

This sequence joins TRBV5-1 and TRBJ1-6, with D possibly being TRBD1 (6 bases). Germline V gene data show CDR1 as SGHRS and CDR2 as YFSETQ. Trimming stripped 0 bases from V and 0 bases from J, with 13 bases between. The CDR3 runs 18 residues. In DNA, the CDR3 is TGCGCCAGCAGCTTGGGGGCAGGGGAAAGCTCCTATAATTCACCCCTCCACTTT. This translates into CASSLGAGESSYNSPLHF.

A few counts support this clonotype. This sequence joins TRBV7-8 and TRBJ2-5; a possible D gene is TRBD2 (7 bases). Germline lookup yields CDR1 SGHVS and CDR2 FQNEAQ. The ends were cut back, 7 bases at V and 5 bases at J, with 17 bases in the middle. The CDR3 is made up of 14 amino acids. Written as DNA, the CDR3 is TGTGCCAGCAACTCCCAGGGGAGGGGGGAGACCCAGTACTTC. Protein: CASNSQGRGETQYF.

There are a few counts of this clonotype. This chain connects TRBV18 to TRBJ2-1; D remains ambiguous. Trimming shortened V by 6 bases and J by 0 bases, and 9 bases separated the two germline ends. The CDR3 runs to 14 residues. The V gene's germline CDR1 is KGHSH and CDR2 LQKENI. The DNA of the CDR3 is TGTGCCAGCTCCCCTGAAAGCTCCTACAATGAGCAGTTCTTC. This gives the protein CASSPESSYNEQFF.

This clonotype was counted only a few times. This chain joins TRBV3-1 and TRBJ2-5, with D possibly being TRBD2 (6 bases). V lost 1 base, J lost 3 bases, and 9 bases lay in between. Germline CDR1 is LGHDT and CDR2 is YNNKEL (reference sequence). There are 14 residues in the CDR3. The CDR3 DNA reads TGTGCCAGCAGCCAAGTTGCTAGCGAAGAGACCCAGTACTTC. Encoded protein: CASSQVASEETQYF.

This clonotype came up many times. The chain joins TRBV5-1 to TRBJ2-1; D perhaps matches TRBD1 (6 bases). The CDR3 is 14 amino acids. The ends were cut back, 1 base at V and 6 bases at J, with 11 bases in the middle. Per the germline V gene, CDR1 is SGHRS and CDR2 is YFSETQ. The CDR3 spells CASSLNRAANEQFF. In DNA form, the CDR3 reads TGCGCCAGCAGCTTGAACAGGGCGGCCAATGAGCAGTTCTTC.

The chain recombines TRBV7-3 with TRBJ2-2; perhaps TRBD2 as D (6 bases). V dropped 0 bases and J dropped 4 bases, with 21 bases sitting between them. Germline CDR1 is SGHTA and CDR2 is FQGTGA. This CDR3 is 19 amino acids long. The CDR3: CASSLTPGTALRGTGELFF. In DNA, the CDR3 is TGTGCCAGCAGCTTAACGCCGGGGACCGCCCTGCGGGGCACCGGGGAGCTGTTTTTT. Full variable domain (rest looked up from reference TRBV7-3 and TRBJ2-2): GAGVSQTPSNKVTEKGKYVELRCDPISGHTALYWYRQSLGQGPEFLIYFQGTGAADDSGLPNDRFFAVRPEGSVSTLKIQRTERGDSAVYLCASSLTPGTALRGTGELFFGEGSRLTVL.

The chain is built from TRBV4-2 and TRBJ2-5; 10 bases line up with TRBD2. The CDR3 length is 15 residues. Germline trimming cut 2 bases from V and 2 bases from J; bases unmatched to any gene: 2. Germline V CDR1 and CDR2: LGHNA, YNFKEQ. The CDR3: CASSQNSGGQETQYF. CDR3 sequence (DNA): TGTGCCAGCAGCCAAAATAGCGGGGGGCAAGAGACCCAGTACTTC.

In its sample, this clonotype was seen a few times. The genes are TRBV29-1 and TRBJ2-7, with 9 bases fitting TRBD2. This CDR3 spans 13 amino acids. With V trimmed by 5 bases and J by 4 bases, 6 bases remained unmatched. The germline CDR1 and CDR2 sequences are SQVTM and ANQGSEA. CDR3 in amino acids: CSVLAGGTYEQYF. In DNA form, the CDR3 reads TGCAGCGTTCTGGCGGGAGGGACGTACGAGCAGTACTTC.

This clonotype was seen more than once but under ten times. The J gene is TRBJ2-2, the V gene TRBV5-1; 8 bases align to TRBD1. V lost 2 bases to trimming and J lost 7 bases; unmatched junction nucleotides: 7. Germline V gives CDR1 SGHRS, CDR2 YFSETQ. The CDR3 extends over 15 amino acids. CDR3 in DNA: TGCGCCAGCAGCTTACGGACAGGGCAAGACGGGGAGCTGTTTTTT. It is translated as CASSLRTGQDGELFF.

The chain employs TRBV5-1 and TRBJ2-1; the D gene is possibly TRBD2 (5 bases). Between the trimmed V and J ends, which lost 6 bases and 2 bases, there was a span of 9 bases. Germline CDR1 SGHRS, CDR2 YFSETQ. This CDR3 is 13 amino acids long. CDR3 loop: CASTEGTYNEQFF. DNA of the CDR3: TGCGCCAGCACTGAGGGAACCTACAATGAGCAGTTCTTC.

In this sample, this clonotype turned up a few times. The chain employs TRBV7-8 and TRBJ2-7, with D uncertain. Germline V gene data show CDR1 as SGHVS and CDR2 as FQNEAQ. Trimming removed 3 bases from V and 2 bases from J, with 8 bases in between. The CDR3 has 13 amino acids. The CDR3 DNA sequence: TGTGCCAGCAGCTTCGCGGAAACCTACGAGCAGTACTTC. Translation: CASSFAETYEQYF.

Regarding this clonotype: A much larger clone sits a single nucleotide away, making a read error possible. The J gene is TRBJ2-3, the V gene TRBV4-3; D gene ambiguous. V was clipped by 0 bases and J by 0 bases, with 7 bases between them. The CDR3 is made up of 15 amino acids. The germline V gene encodes CDR1 LGHNA and CDR2 YSLEER. The chain's CDR3 is CASSQDMVSTDTQYF. The CDR3 coding sequence is TGCGCCAGCAGCCAAGATATGGTTAGCACAGATACGCAGTATTTT.

The J gene is TRBJ2-5, the V gene TRBV29-1; TRBD2 might be the D (6 bases). Trimming took off 4 bases at V and 2 bases at J, with 11 bases between the two ends. CDR1 and CDR2 (germline): SQVTM, ANQGSEA. The CDR3 covers 13 residues. DNA of the CDR3: TGCAGCGTTGTCGGGGGATCACAAGAGACCCAGTACTTC. The encoded protein is CSVVGGSQETQYF.

As to this clonotype: Mismatch with germline at one junction end may stem from a read error. The rearrangement uses TRBV7-2 and TRBJ2-3; 10 nucleotides match TRBD1. This CDR3 has 15 amino acids. Germline V gene lookup returns CDR1 SGHTA and CDR2 FQGNSA. DNA of the CDR3: TGTGCCAGCAGCTTAGATAGGGGACAGGGGAATACGCAGTGTTTT. Its translation is CASSLDRGQGNTQCF.

The genes are TRBV10-3 and TRBJ2-7; D might be TRBD1 (6 bases). The germline gives CDR1 ENHRY, CDR2 SYGVKD. This CDR3 contains 14 residues. V dropped 3 bases and J dropped 0 bases, with 9 bases sitting between them. CDR3 DNA: TGTGCCATCAGTGATCAGGGGATCTCCTACGAGCAGTACTTC. This sequence encodes CAISDQGISYEQYF.

This clonotype was picked up a small number of times. CDR3: CASSQGNYLSDTQYF. CDR3 DNA sequence: TGTGCCAGCAGCCAAGGGAATTATCTCTCAGATACGCAGTATTTT. V and J are TRBV3-1 and TRBJ2-3; unclear D gene. Germline CDR1 reads LGHDT; CDR2 reads YNNKEL (reference sequence). V lost 1 base, J lost 4 bases, and 12 bases lay in between. The length of the CDR3 is 15 residues.

This clonotype was seen a few times. The chain employs TRBV4-1 and TRBJ2-7; 9 positions agree with TRBD1. The CDR3 spans 16 residues. With V trimmed by 3 bases and J by 3 bases, 9 bases remained unmatched. The germline CDR1 and CDR2 sequences are MGHRA and YSYEKL. The CDR3 nucleotides are TGCGCCAGCAGCCAGGAAACAGGGGGCTCTGGCTACGAGCAGTACTTC. Amino acids: CASSQETGGSGYEQYF.